These T cell receptor beta chains were read from a single sample in a study of CD8+ T cells in alopecia areata. Using immunoSEQ multiplex PCR, the repertoire was profiled, and TCRdb retains in-frame clones only, with some absent. The data show about 76,000 clones, approximately 66% seen once. Here the sequenced sample was CD8+ T cells sorted from blood, taken at week 24, from a patient treated with tofacitinib. These TCRs come from a human donor with alopecia areata. The conserved cysteine and the conserved F or W are not part of the CDR3 here.

TRBJ1-2	TRBV5-1	ASSGGLGYT
TRBJ2-7	TRBV28	ASSPLGGGSN
TRBJ1-5	TRBV5-1	ASSLGFNQPQH
TRBJ2-5	TRBV30	AWIGTVQETQY
TRBJ2-1	TRBV7-9	ASPGERSYNEQF
TRBJ2-1	TRBV6-5	ASSWSGGAYEQF
TRBJ2-7	TRBV6-5	ASSYPGNEQY
TRBJ1-5	TRBV29-1	SVRTGYGGNQPQH
TRBJ2-7	TRBV4-3	ASSQAWVQDVEVYEQY
TRBJ1-1	TRBV29-1	SVQVLQSGRRDMNTEAF
TRBJ2-7	TRBV27	ASSLGGWSSYEQY
TRBJ1-4	TRBV4-3	ASSQGGSAEKLF
TRBJ2-1	TRBV7-2	ASSAKGHEQF
TRBJ2-1	TRBV27	ASSLTRASGYNEQF
TRBJ2-7	TRBV4-3	ASSYTGTDEQSYEQY
TRBJ2-3	TRBV7-8	ASSQDLQRGTDTQY
TRBJ2-7	TRBV27	ASSLSTGNYEQY
TRBJ2-5	TRBV6-5	ASSYSKGTGQETQY
TRBJ2-3	TRBV29-1	SVTRANTDTQY
TRBJ2-2	TRBV4-3	ASSQAGSGELF